This T cell receptor beta chain emerged from a study of blood T cell repertoires in COVID-19. Only in-frame clones appear in the TCRdb table, and some are missing; sequencing was by immunoSEQ multiplex PCR. Of about 300,000 clones listed, roughly nine tenths were seen once; the top ten hold about 2%. This CDR3 comprises 12 residues. Germline CDR1 SGHNT, CDR2 YYREEE (reference sequence). V gave up 0 bases and J gave up 3 bases, with 4 bases separating them. On this clone: The sample has other DNA sequences that encode this CDR3 too.

Source material: peripheral blood. This clonotype originated in a man aged 18 to 35 with active or convalescent COVID-19. The J gene is TRBJ2-7, the V gene TRBV5-4, with D uncertain. CDR3 region: CASSLGGYEQYF. CDR3 bases: TGTGCCAGCAGCTTGGGCGGCTACGAGCAGTACTTC.